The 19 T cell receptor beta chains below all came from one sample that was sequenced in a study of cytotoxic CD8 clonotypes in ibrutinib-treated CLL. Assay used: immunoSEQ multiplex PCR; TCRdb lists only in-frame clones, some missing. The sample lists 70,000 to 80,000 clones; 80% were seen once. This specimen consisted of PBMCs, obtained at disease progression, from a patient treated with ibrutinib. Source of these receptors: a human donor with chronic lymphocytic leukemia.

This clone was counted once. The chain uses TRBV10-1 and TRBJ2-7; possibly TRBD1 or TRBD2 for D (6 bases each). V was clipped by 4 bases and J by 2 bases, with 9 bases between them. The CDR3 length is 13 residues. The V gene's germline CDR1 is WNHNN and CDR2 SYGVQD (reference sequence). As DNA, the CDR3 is TGCGCCAGCAGTGGGGGGGCCGCCTACGAGCAGTACTTC. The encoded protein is CASSGGAAYEQYF.

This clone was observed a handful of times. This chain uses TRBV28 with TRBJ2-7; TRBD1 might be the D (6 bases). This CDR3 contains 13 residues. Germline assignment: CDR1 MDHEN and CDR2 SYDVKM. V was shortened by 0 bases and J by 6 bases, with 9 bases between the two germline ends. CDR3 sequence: CASSLWGRGEQYF. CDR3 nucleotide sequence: TGTGCCAGCAGTTTATGGGGCAGGGGCGAGCAGTACTTC.

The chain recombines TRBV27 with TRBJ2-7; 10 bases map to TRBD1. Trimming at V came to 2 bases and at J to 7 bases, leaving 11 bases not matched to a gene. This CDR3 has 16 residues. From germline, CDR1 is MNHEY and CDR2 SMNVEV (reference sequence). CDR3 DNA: TGTGCCAGCAGTTTAAGTAGAGGGACAGGGGCAGGGGAGCAGTACTTC. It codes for CASSLSRGTGAGEQYF.

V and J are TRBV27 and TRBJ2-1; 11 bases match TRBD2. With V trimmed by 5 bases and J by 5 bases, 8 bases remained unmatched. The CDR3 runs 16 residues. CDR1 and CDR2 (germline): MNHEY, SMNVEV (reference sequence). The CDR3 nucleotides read TGTGCCAGCAGTCTCATAGCGGGAGGGCCTCACAATGAGCAGTTCTTC. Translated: CASSLIAGGPHNEQFF.

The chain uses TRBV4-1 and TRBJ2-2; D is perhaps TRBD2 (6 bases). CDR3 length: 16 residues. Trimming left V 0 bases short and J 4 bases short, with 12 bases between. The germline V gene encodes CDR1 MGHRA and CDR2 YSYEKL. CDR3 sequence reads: CASSQDGAGRTGELFF. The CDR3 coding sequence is TGCGCCAGCAGCCAAGATGGAGCGGGTCGCACCGGGGAGCTGTTTTTT.

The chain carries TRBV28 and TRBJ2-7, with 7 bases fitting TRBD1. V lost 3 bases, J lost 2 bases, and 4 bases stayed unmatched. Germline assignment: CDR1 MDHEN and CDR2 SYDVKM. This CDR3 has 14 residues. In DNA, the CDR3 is TGTGCCAGCAGTTTTTTACAGGGGCCCTACGAGCAGTACTTC. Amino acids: CASSFLQGPYEQYF.

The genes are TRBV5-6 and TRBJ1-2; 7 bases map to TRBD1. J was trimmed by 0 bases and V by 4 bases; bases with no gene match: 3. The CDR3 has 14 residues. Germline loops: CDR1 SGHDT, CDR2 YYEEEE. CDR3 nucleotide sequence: TGTGCCAGCAGCCTAGGGACAGCTAACTATGGCTACACCTTC. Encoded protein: CASSLGTANYGYTF. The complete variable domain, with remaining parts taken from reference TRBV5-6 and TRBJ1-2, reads DAGVTQSPTHLIKTRGQQVTLRCSPKSGHDTVSWYQQALGQGPQFIFQYYEEEERQRGNFPDRFSGHQFPNYSSELNVNALLLGDSALYLCASSLGTANYGYTFGSGTRLTVV.

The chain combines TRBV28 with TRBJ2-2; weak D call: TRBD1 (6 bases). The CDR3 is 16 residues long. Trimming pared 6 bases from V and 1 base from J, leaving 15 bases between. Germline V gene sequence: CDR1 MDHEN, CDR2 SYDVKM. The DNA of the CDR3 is TGTGCCAGCAGCCTTCTCGGGACACTGAACACCGGGGAGCTGTTTTTT. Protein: CASSLLGTLNTGELFF.

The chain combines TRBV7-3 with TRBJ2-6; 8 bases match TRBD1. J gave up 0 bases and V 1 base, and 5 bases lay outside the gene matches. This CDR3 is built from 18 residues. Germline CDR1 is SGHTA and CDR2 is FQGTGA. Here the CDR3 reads CASSLRAGGDSGANVLTF. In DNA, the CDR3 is TGTGCCAGCAGCTTAAGGGCAGGGGGCGACTCTGGGGCCAACGTCCTGACTTTC. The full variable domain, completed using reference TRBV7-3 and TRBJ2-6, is GAGVSQTPSNKVTEKGKYVELRCDPISGHTALYWYRQSLGQGPEFLIYFQGTGAADDSGLPNDRFFAVRPEGSVSTLKIQRTERGDSAVYLCASSLRAGGDSGANVLTFGAGSRLTVL.

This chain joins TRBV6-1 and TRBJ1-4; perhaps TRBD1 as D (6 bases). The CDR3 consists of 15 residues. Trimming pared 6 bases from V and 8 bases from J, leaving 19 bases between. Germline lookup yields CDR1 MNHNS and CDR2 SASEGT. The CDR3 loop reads CASSQTWGLEEKLFF. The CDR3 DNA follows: TGTGCCAGCAGCCAAACTTGGGGGCTCGAGGAAAAACTGTTTTTT.

The CDR3 sequence: CASSEIDWSQSTDTQYF. The CDR3 nucleotides read TGTGCCAGCAGCGAGATAGATTGGAGCCAAAGCACAGATACGCAGTATTTT. The chain combines TRBV14 with TRBJ2-3; no definite D call. The germline V and J ends were trimmed by 5 bases and 0 bases, with 18 bases remaining between them. From germline, CDR1 is SGHDN and CDR2 FVKESK. The CDR3 length is 17 residues.

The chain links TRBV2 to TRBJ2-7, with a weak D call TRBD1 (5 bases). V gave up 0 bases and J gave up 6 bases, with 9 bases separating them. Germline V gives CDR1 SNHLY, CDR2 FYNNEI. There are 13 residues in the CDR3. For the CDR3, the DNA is TGTGCCAGCAGTGAAGCATCAAGGGGCGAGCAGTACTTC. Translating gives CASSEASRGEQYF.

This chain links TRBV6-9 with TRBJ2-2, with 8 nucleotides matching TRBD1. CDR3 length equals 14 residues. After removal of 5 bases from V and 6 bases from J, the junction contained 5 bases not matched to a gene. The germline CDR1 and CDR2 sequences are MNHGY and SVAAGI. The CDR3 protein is CASSPGQDAGELFF. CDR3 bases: TGTGCCAGCAGTCCGGGACAGGACGCCGGGGAGCTGTTTTTT.

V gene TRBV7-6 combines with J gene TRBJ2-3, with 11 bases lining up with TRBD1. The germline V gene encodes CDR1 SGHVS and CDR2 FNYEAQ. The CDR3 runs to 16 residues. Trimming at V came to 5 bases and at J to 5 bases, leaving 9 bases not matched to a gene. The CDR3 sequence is CASSQRTGGIRDTQYF. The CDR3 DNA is TGTGCCAGCAGCCAGCGGACAGGGGGCATTAGAGATACGCAGTATTTT.

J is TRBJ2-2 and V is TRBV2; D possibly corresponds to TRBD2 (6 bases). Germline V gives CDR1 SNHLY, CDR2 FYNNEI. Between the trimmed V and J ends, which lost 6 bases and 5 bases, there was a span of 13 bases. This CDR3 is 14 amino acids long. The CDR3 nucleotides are TGTGCCAGCAGGGCGGAGGGGATTACCGGGGAGCTGTTTTTT. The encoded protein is CASRAEGITGELFF.

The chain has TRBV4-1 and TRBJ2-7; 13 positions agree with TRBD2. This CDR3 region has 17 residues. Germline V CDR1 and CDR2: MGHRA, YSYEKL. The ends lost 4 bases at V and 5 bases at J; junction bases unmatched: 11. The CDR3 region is CASSPGLAGHFINEQYF. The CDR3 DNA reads TGCGCCAGCAGCCCGGGACTAGCGGGACATTTTATTAACGAGCAGTACTTC.

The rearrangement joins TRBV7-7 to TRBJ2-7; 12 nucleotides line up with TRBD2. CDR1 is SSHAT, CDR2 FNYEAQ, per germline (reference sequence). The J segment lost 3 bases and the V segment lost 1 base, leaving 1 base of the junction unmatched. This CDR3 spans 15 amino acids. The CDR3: CASSLGGLAGYEQYF. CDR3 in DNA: TGTGCCAGCAGCTTAGGGGGACTAGCGGGCTACGAGCAGTACTTC.

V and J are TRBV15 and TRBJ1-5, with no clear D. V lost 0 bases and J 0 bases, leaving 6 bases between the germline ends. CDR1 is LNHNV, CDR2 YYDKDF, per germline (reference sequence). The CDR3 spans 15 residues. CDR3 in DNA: TGTGCCACCAGCAGAGATGGCGGTAGCAATCAGCCCCAGCATTTT. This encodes CATSRDGGSNQPQHF.

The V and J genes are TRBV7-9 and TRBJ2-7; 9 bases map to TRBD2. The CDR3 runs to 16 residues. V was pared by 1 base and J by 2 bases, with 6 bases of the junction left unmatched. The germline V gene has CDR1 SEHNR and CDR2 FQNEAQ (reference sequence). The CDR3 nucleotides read TGTGCCAGCAGCTTAGTAAGTCTAGCGGGAACCTACGAGCAGTACTTC. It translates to CASSLVSLAGTYEQYF.